This T cell receptor (beta chain) comes out of a study of cytomegalovirus exposure and HLA in healthy donors. Study-wide points: Highly shared variants forming one cluster were likely a sequencing artifact. Further analysis, carried out later, found HLA-associated TCR beta chains more clonally expanded than equally common other chains. Earlier analysis found most TCR beta V segments productive about 87% or about 30% of the time. Versus the approximately 720-donor mean, an Asian-associated ancestry cluster reportedly showed fewer N-insertions in a later analysis.

Germline V gene data show CDR1 as MNHEY and CDR2 as SMNVEV (reference sequence). The CDR3 runs to 17 residues. Trimming left V 4 bases short and J 4 bases short, with 23 bases between. About this clone: What it binds is unknown.

The primer mix had 60 Vbeta and 13 Jbeta primers. Assay used: immunoSEQ multiplex PCR; TCRdb lists only in-frame clones, some missing. The table gives 140,000 to 150,000 clones; the top ten clones make up roughly 1.6% of it. This TCR was recovered from a woman in her forties or fifties in good health and CMV-seronegative. The sequenced sample was PBMCs. J is TRBJ2-7 and V is TRBV27; D is perhaps TRBD2 (8 bases). The CDR3 here is CASSSSSGTAGIYEQYF. CDR3 in DNA: TGTGCCAGCAGTTCCAGTAGCGGGACAGCGGGGATTTACGAGCAGTACTTC.